Below are 24 T cell receptor beta chains sequenced from a single sample in a study of CD8+ T cells in alopecia areata. The sequencing template was cDNA reverse transcribed from extracted RNA. The assay was immunoSEQ multiplex PCR, and TCRdb's table has in-frame clones only and misses some. The repertoire holds about 250,000 clones, with roughly two thirds as singletons. The input for sequencing was CD4+ T cells sorted from blood, taken at week 0. The source is a human donor with alopecia areata.

The chain joins TRBV29-1 to TRBJ2-5, with 11 bases lining up with TRBD2. The V segment lost 2 bases and the J segment 4 bases; nucleotides outside the gene matches: 3. This CDR3 comprises 14 residues. The germline CDR1 and CDR2 sequences are SQVTM and ANQGSEA. CDR3 in DNA: TGCAGCGTTGAACGGCTAGCGGGGGGAGAGACCCAGTACTTC. Residues: CSVERLAGGETQYF.

This chain uses TRBV23-1 with TRBJ1-2; D is uncertain. TRBV23-1 is reported as an ORF; its role is uncertain. The V end was cut by 4 bases, the J end by 8 bases, with 14 bases between. The CDR3 extends over 13 amino acids. The CDR3 protein is CASSRAGCEGYTF. CDR3 DNA: TGCGCCAGCAGTCGAGCGGGGTGCGAGGGCTACACCTTC.

This chain connects TRBV5-1 to TRBJ2-2; TRBD2 might be the D (6 bases). CDR3 length: 16 residues. Germline V CDR1 and CDR2: SGHRS, YFSETQ. Trimming cost V 4 bases and J 4 bases, with 17 bases left between them. The CDR3 protein is CASSLRTGDGTGELFF. CDR3 DNA: TGCGCCAGCAGCCTGCGGACGGGGGATGGCACCGGGGAGCTGTTTTTT.

The chain joins TRBV7-9 to TRBJ2-3; 8 bases align to TRBD2. Trimming took 5 bases from V and 5 from J; bases not matched to a gene: 9. The CDR3 runs 15 residues. From germline, CDR1 is SEHNR and CDR2 FQNEAQ (reference sequence). CDR3 amino acids: CASSTSGGRGDTQYF. The CDR3 nucleotides read TGTGCCAGCAGCACCTCGGGGGGGCGAGGAGATACGCAGTATTTT.

This sequence joins TRBV19 and TRBJ1-5; 12 bases are a match to TRBD1. Germline V gives CDR1 LNHDA, CDR2 SQIVND (reference sequence). V lost 3 bases, J lost 7 bases, and 10 bases stayed unmatched. This CDR3 comprises 17 residues. CDR3 sequence reads: CASSILPGQGAGQPQHF. CDR3 DNA sequence: TGTGCCAGTAGTATCCTCCCGGGACAGGGGGCAGGACAGCCCCAGCATTTT.

This clone came up once. V usage is TRBV5-1 and J usage is TRBJ2-7, with TRBD1 matching over 9 bases. V lost 4 bases to trimming and J lost 2 bases; unmatched junction nucleotides: 7. This CDR3 has 15 residues. Germline loops: CDR1 SGHRS, CDR2 YFSETQ. In DNA form, the CDR3 reads TGCGCCAGCAGCCTATGGACAGGGGCTACCTACGAGCAGTACTTC. As protein: CASSLWTGATYEQYF.

The chain combines TRBV19 with TRBJ2-3; no reliable D call. This CDR3 region has 14 residues. Trimming shortened V by 3 bases and J by 4 bases, and 11 bases separated the two germline ends. Germline V gene data show CDR1 as LNHDA and CDR2 as SQIVND (reference sequence). CDR3 sequence: CASSIRRQPDTQYF. Written as DNA, the CDR3 is TGTGCCAGTAGTATTCGGCGGCAGCCAGATACGCAGTATTTT.

The CDR3 coding sequence is TGCGCCAGCAGCTTGAATGGAAATAATTCACCCCTCCACTTT. This gives the protein CASSLNGNNSPLHF. The V gene is TRBV5-1, the J gene TRBJ1-6; no clear D gene. Germline-derived CDR1 and CDR2 are SGHRS and YFSETQ. V lost 1 base and J lost 5, with 7 bases in between. CDR3 length equals 14 residues.

The CDR3 loop reads CAWSPRFTGELFF. For the CDR3, the DNA is TGTGCCTGGAGTCCCCGTTTTACCGGGGAGCTGTTTTTT. The chain uses TRBV30 and TRBJ2-2; D gene uncertain. The CDR3 totals 13 residues. The V end lost 2 bases, the J end lost 5 bases, and 9 bases lay between the germline ends. Germline V CDR1 and CDR2: GTSNPN, SVGIG (reference sequence). The full variable domain, completed using reference TRBV30 and TRBJ2-2, is SQTIHQWPATLVQPVGSPLSLECTVEGTSNPNLYWYRQAAGRGLQLLFYSVGIGQISSEVPQNLSASRPQDRQFILSSKKLLLSDSGFYLCAWSPRFTGELFFGEGSRLTVL.

The sample holds a few counts of this clone. The chain employs TRBV4-2 and TRBJ1-6; D unresolved. V was shortened by 4 bases and J by 7 bases, with 8 bases between the two germline ends. Germline assignment: CDR1 LGHNA and CDR2 YNFKEQ. The CDR3 covers 13 residues. The CDR3 spells CASSPDWNSPLHF. The CDR3 coding sequence is TGTGCCAGCAGCCCGGACTGGAATTCACCCCTCCACTTT.

The rearrangement joins TRBV27 to TRBJ1-5; D gene ambiguous. Trimming stripped 4 bases from V and 11 bases from J, with 15 bases between. Germline CDR1 is MNHEY and CDR2 is SMNVEV (reference sequence). The CDR3 has 13 residues. The CDR3 region has the DNA TGTGCCAGCAGTTATACCGGAAGGGCGGCCCAGCATTTT. Its protein is CASSYTGRAAQHF.

The chain recombines TRBV5-1 with TRBJ2-3, with 8 bases aligning to TRBD2. The CDR3 runs 14 residues. V trimming: 6 bases; J trimming: 0 bases; junction bases outside the gene matches: 3. The germline V gene encodes CDR1 SGHRS and CDR2 YFSETQ. The CDR3 region has the DNA TGCGCCAGCATCCGGGGGGGTAGCACAGATACGCAGTATTTT. Its protein is CASIRGGSTDTQYF.

The chain recombines TRBV29-1 with TRBJ2-1; TRBD1 matches 10 bases. The CDR3 extends over 14 amino acids. Trimming removed 4 bases from V and 5 bases from J; junction bases left unmatched: 5. CDR1 and CDR2 from the germline V gene are SQVTM and ANQGSEA. The CDR3 DNA follows: TGCAGCGTTGTTTCGGACAGGGGGGACAATGAGCAGTTCTTC. It encodes CSVVSDRGDNEQFF.

The chain is built from TRBV30 and TRBJ2-7; 9 nucleotides agree with TRBD2. Germline loops: CDR1 GTSNPN, CDR2 SVGIG (reference sequence). The CDR3 runs 15 residues. V lost 2 bases to trimming and J lost 2 bases; unmatched junction nucleotides: 7. The CDR3 protein is CAWSPRGLAAYEQYF. The CDR3 DNA follows: TGTGCCTGGAGTCCAAGGGGACTAGCAGCCTACGAGCAGTACTTC.

On this clone itself: The sample has other DNA sequences that encode this CDR3 too. The chain carries TRBV9 and TRBJ2-7; tentatively, D is TRBD2 (5 bases). CDR3 size: 14 residues. Trimming stripped 0 bases from V and 0 bases from J, with 7 bases between. Germline lookup yields CDR1 SGDLS and CDR2 YYNGEE. CDR3 protein: CASSVAAGSYEQYF. In DNA form, the CDR3 reads TGTGCCAGCAGCGTAGCGGCGGGCTCCTACGAGCAGTACTTC.

As for this clone: A junction end diverges from the germline sequence, so it may reflect a read error. This chain uses TRBV29-1 with TRBJ1-2, with D perhaps matching TRBD1 (6 bases). The CDR3 consists of 14 residues. Germline CDR1 SQVTM, CDR2 ANQGSEA. The DNA for the CDR3 is TGCAGCGTCGAAGGGGGAACAGCTAACTATGGCTACACCTTC. This gives the protein CSVEGGTANYGYTF.

The genes are TRBV5-1 and TRBJ1-1; 9 nucleotides agree with TRBD1. This CDR3 comprises 15 residues. Germline V lookup: CDR1 SGHRS, CDR2 YFSETQ. V lost 0 bases and J lost 2; bases outside the gene matches: 2. CDR3 coding DNA: TGCGCCAGCAGCTTGGCCACAGGGGGCAACACTGAAGCTTTCTTT. Its translation: CASSLATGGNTEAFF. The whole variable domain, remainder taken from reference TRBV5-1 and TRBJ1-1, is KAGVTQTPRYLIKTRGQQVTLSCSPISGHRSVSWYQQTPGQGLQFLFEYFSETQRNKGNFPGRFSGRQFSNSRSEMNVSTLELGDSALYLCASSLATGGNTEAFFGQGTRLTVV.

This rearrangement joins TRBV4-1 to TRBJ1-6; TRBD1 matches 9 bases. V trimming: 3 bases; J trimming: 0 bases; junction bases outside the gene matches: 12. Germline-derived CDR1 and CDR2 are MGHRA and YSYEKL. The CDR3 consists of 20 residues. The DNA for the CDR3 is TGCGCCAGCAGCCAGGCCCCCGGACAGGGGTCAAGCTCCTATAATTCACCCCTCCACTTT. Residues: CASSQAPGQGSSSYNSPLHF.

This clone occurred a few times. The chain joins TRBV6-5 to TRBJ2-3, with TRBD1 matching over 10 bases. The V gene end was trimmed by 6 bases and the J gene end by 4 bases; junction bases not matched to a gene: 7. The germline CDR1 and CDR2 sequences are MNHEY and SVGAGI. The CDR3 has 15 residues. The DNA for the CDR3 is TGTGCCAGCAGAGGGCCCGGGACAGGGGCAGATACGCAGTATTTT. This codes for CASRGPGTGADTQYF.

V usage is TRBV2 and J usage is TRBJ1-6; weak D call: TRBD1 (6 bases). CDR1 SNHLY and CDR2 FYNNEI come from the germline V gene. CDR3 length equals 13 residues. Deletions cut 6 bases from V and 9 bases from J, with 12 bases between. Here the CDR3 DNA reads TGTGCCAGCAGGGGGGCTGACGTTTCACCCCTCCACTTT. This translates into CASRGADVSPLHF.

V and J are TRBV2 and TRBJ1-2; 7 nucleotides agree with TRBD1. The CDR3 extends over 12 amino acids. J was trimmed by 11 bases and V by 10 bases; bases with no gene match: 13. CDR1 and CDR2 (germline): SNHLY, FYNNEI. This CDR3 is CATTTGPGPYTF. The CDR3 DNA reads TGTGCCACCACGACAGGGCCAGGCCCTTACACCTTC.

The rearrangement uses TRBV2 and TRBJ2-2; possibly TRBD1 for D (5 bases). The V end was cut by 1 base, the J end by 0 bases, with 9 bases between. CDR1 and CDR2 (germline): SNHLY, FYNNEI. The CDR3 runs 16 residues. In nucleotides, the CDR3 is TGTGCCAGCAGTGAAGGCAGGGTCGCGAACACCGGGGAGCTGTTTTTT. This sequence encodes CASSEGRVANTGELFF.

The rearrangement uses TRBV18 and TRBJ2-2, with 7 bases matching TRBD1. The germline CDR1 and CDR2 sequences are KGHSH and LQKENI. The V gene end was trimmed by 3 bases and the J gene end by 1 base; junction bases not matched to a gene: 5. The CDR3 runs 16 residues. The chain's CDR3 is CASSPPGQLNTGELFF. The CDR3, as DNA: TGTGCCAGCTCACCTCCGGGACAGTTGAACACCGGGGAGCTGTTTTTT.

This chain uses TRBV7-8 with TRBJ2-3, with TRBD1 as a possible D gene (6 bases). From germline, CDR1 is SGHVS and CDR2 FQNEAQ. V dropped 3 bases and J dropped 1 base, with 8 bases sitting between them. This CDR3 region has 14 residues. This CDR3 is CASSFRGGTDTQYF. CDR3 DNA: TGTGCCAGCAGCTTCAGGGGTGGCACAGATACGCAGTATTTT. Variable domain in full (rest from reference TRBV7-8 and TRBJ2-3): GAGVSQSPRYKVAKRGQDVALRCDPISGHVSLFWYQQALGQGPEFLTYFQNEAQLDKSGLPSDRFFAERPEGSVSTLKIQRTQQEDSAVYLCASSFRGGTDTQYFGPGTRLTVL.